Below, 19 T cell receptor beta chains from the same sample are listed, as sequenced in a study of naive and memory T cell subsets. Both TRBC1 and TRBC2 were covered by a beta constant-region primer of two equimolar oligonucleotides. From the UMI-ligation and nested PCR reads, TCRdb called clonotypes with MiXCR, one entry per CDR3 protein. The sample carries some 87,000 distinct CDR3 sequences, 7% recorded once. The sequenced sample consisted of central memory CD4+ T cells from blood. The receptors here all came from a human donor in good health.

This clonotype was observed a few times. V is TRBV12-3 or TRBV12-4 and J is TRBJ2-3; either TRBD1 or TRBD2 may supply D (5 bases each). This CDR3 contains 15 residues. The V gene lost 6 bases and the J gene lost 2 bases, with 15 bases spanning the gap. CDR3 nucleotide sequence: TGTGCCAGCAGCCCCGGGACCTATGACACAGATACGCAGTATTTT. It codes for CASSPGTYDTDTQYF.

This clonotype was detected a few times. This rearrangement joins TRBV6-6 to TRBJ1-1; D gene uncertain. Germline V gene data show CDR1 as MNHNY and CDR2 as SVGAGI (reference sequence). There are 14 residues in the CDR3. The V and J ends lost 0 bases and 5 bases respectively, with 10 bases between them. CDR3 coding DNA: TGTGCCAGCAGTTACTCGCTAGGAGGGACTGAAGCTTTCTTT. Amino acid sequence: CASSYSLGGTEAFF.

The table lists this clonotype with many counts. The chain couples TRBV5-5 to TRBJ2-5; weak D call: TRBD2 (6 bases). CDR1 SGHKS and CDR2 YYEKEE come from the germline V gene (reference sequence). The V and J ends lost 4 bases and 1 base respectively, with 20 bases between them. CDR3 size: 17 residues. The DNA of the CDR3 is TGTGCCAGCAGCCCGCAACCGCCCGGGACTTCCCAAGAGACCCAGTACTTC. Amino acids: CASSPQPPGTSQETQYF. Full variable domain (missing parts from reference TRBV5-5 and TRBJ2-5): DAGVTQSPTHLIKTRGQQVTLRCSPISGHKSVSWYQQVLGQGPQFIFQYYEKEERGRGNFPDRFSARQFPNYSSELNVNALLLGDSALYLCASSPQPPGTSQETQYFGPGTRLLVL.

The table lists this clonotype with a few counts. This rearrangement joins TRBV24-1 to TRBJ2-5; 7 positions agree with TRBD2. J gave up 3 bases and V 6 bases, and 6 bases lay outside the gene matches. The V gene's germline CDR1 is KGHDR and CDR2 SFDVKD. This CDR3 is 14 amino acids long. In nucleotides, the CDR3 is TGTGCCACCAGTCCCGGGACTACGAAAGAGACCCAGTACTTC. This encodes CATSPGTTKETQYF.

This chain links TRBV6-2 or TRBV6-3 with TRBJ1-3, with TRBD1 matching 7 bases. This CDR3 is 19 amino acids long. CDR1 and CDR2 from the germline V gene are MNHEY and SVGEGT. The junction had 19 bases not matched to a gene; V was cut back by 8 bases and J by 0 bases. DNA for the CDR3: TGTGCCAGCCGGCCGAGGGACAGAGACCTACAAGTCTCTGGAAACACCATATATTTT. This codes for CASRPRDRDLQVSGNTIYF.

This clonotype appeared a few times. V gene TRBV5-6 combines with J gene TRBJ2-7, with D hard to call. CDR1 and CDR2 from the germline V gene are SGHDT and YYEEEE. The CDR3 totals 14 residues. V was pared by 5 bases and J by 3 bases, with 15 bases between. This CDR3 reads CASSRKPGDYEQYF. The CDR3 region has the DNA TGTGCCAGCAGTCGTAAACCGGGCGACTACGAGCAGTACTTC.

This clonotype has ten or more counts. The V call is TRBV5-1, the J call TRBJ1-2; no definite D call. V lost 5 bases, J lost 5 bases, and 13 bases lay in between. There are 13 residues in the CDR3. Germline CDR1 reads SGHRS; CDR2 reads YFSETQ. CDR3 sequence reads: CASRGETSYGYTF. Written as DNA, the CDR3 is TGCGCCAGCAGGGGAGAAACTTCATATGGCTACACCTTC.

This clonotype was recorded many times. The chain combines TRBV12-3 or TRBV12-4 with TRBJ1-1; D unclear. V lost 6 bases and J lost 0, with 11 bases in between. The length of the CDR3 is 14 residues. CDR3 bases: TGTGCCAGCAGCCCCTCCCAGCTGAACACTGAAGCTTTCTTT. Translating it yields CASSPSQLNTEAFF.

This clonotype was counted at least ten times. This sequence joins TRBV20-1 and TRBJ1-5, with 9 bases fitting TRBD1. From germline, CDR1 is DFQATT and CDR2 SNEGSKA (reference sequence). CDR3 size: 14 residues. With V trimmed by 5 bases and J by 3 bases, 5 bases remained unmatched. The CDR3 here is CSAPDRGPNQPQHF. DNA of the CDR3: TGCAGTGCTCCGGACAGGGGACCCAATCAGCCCCAGCATTTT.

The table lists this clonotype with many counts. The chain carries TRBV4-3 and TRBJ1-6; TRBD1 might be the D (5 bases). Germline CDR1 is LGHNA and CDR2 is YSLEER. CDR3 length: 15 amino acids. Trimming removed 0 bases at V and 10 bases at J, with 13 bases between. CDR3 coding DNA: TGCGCCAGCAGCCAAGAACCGGGAACAGGCTCACCCCTCCACTTT. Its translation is CASSQEPGTGSPLHF.

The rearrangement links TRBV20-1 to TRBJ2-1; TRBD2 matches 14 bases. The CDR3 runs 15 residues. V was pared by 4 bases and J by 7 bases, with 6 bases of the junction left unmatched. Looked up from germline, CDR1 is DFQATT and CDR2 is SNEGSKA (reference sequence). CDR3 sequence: CSANLGLAGVNEQFF. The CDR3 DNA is TGCAGTGCTAATTTGGGACTAGCGGGAGTAAATGAGCAGTTCTTC.

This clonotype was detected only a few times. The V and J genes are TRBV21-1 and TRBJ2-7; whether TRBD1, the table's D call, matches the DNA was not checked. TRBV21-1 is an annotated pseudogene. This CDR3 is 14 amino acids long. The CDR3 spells CASSRDRGRTEQYF. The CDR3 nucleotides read TGTGCCAGCAGCCGCGACAGGGGGCGGACCGAGCAGTACTTC.

The CDR3 region is CSASGAGYGYTF. CDR3 in DNA: TGCAGTGCTAGTGGTGCAGGCTATGGCTACACCTTC. V usage is TRBV20-1 and J usage is TRBJ1-2, with D hard to call. The length of the CDR3 is 12 residues. V lost 3 bases and J 4 bases, leaving 9 bases between the germline ends. Germline lookup yields CDR1 DFQATT and CDR2 SNEGSKA (reference sequence).

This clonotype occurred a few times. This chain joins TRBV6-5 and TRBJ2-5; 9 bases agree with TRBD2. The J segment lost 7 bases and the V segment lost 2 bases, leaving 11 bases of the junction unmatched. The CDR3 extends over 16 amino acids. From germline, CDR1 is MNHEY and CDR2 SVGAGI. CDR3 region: CASSYRAGGMGGTQYF. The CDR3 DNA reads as TGTGCCAGCAGTTACCGAGCGGGGGGCATGGGAGGGACCCAGTACTTC.

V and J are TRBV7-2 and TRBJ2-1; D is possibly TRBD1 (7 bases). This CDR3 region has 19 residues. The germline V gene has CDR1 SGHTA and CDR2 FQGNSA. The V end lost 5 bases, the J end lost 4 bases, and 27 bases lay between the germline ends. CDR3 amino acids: CASSTPRGSGGLSYNEQFF. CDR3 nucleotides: TGTGCCAGCAGCACACCCCGCGGTTCAGGGGGACTGAGTTACAATGAGCAGTTCTTC. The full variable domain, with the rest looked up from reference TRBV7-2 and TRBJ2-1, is GAGVSQSPSNKVTEKGKDVELRCDPISGHTALYWYRQSLGQGLEFLIYFQGNSAPDKSGLPSDRFSAERTGGSVSTLTIQRTQQEDSAVYLCASSTPRGSGGLSYNEQFFGPGTRLTVL.

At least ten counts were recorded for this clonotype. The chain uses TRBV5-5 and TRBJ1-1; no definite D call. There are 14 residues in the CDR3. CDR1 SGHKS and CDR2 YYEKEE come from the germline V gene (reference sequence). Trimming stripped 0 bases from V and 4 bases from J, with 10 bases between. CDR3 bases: TGTGCCAGCAGCTTGGAATGGGGAAGCACTGAAGCTTTCTTT. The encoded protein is CASSLEWGSTEAFF.

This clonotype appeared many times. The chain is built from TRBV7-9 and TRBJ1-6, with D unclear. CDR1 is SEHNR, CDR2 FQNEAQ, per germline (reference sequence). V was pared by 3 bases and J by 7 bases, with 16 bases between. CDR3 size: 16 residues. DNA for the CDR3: TGTGCCAGCAGCTTCGACGGACGAACCCTAAATTCACCCCTCCACTTT. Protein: CASSFDGRTLNSPLHF.

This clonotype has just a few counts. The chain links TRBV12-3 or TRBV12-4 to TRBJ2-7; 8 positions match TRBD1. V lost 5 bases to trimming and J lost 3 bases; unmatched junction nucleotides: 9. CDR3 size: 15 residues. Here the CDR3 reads CASSTLTGVFYEQYF. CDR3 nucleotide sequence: TGTGCCAGCAGTACCTTGACAGGGGTTTTCTACGAGCAGTACTTC.

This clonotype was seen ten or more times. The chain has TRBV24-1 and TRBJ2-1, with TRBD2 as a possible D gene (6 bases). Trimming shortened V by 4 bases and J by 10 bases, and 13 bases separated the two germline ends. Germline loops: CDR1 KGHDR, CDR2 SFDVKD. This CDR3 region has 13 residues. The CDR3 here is CATSDGGRKEQFF. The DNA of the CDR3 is TGTGCCACCAGTGACGGGGGACGGAAGGAGCAGTTCTTC.